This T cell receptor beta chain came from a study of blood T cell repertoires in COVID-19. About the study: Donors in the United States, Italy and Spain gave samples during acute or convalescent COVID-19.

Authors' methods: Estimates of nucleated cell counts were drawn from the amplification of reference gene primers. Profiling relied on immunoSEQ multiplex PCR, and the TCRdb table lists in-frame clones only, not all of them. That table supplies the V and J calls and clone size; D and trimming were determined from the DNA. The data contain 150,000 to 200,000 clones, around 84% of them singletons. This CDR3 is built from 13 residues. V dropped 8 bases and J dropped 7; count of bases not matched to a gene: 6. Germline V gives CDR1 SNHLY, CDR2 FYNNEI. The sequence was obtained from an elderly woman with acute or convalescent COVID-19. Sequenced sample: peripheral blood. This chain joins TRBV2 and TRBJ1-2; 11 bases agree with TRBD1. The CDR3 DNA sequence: TGTGCCAGCTTAGGACAGGGGGCGCTTGGCTACACCTTC. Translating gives CASLGQGALGYTF.